This TCR beta chain appears in the sequencing data of a study of blood T cell repertoires in COVID-19. Study context: Samples taken during acute and convalescent COVID-19 were collected in the United States, Italy and Spain.

There are 13 residues in the CDR3. V was clipped by 4 bases and J by 4 bases, with 14 bases between them. Germline V gene lookup returns CDR1 SQVTM and CDR2 ANQGSEA. TCRdb's copy holds only in-frame clones and misses some; the assay was immunoSEQ multiplex PCR. The sample records about 110,000 clones, less than 85% being singletons. The sample was peripheral blood. The sequence derives from a woman aged 60-70 years with acute or convalescent COVID-19. V is TRBV29-1 and J is TRBJ2-7; tentative D call: TRBD2 (6 bases). The CDR3 bases are TGCAGCGTTGTCGGGCAGGCGGGGTACGAGCAGTACTTC. Translation: CSVVGQAGYEQYF.